A selection of T cell receptor beta chains follows, all from one sample in a study of blood T cell repertoires in COVID-19. Using immunoSEQ multiplex PCR, the repertoire was profiled, and TCRdb retains in-frame clones only, with some absent. The repertoire has about 270,000 clones, around four fifths of them found once; the top ten carry around 4%. The sample consisted of peripheral blood. The receptors were sampled from a woman in her forties or fifties with active or convalescent COVID-19. The CDR3 runs from the conserved cysteine through the conserved F or W. Fields, in order: V gene, D gene, J gene, clone size, CDR3 protein, CDR3 DNA. A D gene is named only where the DNA matches it firmly. The listing skips clone size in some rows; elsewhere it reads once, few, many or a size class.

v_call: TRBV5-8; d_call: -; j_call: TRBJ1-1; clone_size: -; cdr3_aa: CASSLAGWETEAFF; cdr3_nt: TGTGCCAGCAGCTTGGCGGGGTGGGAGACTGAAGCTTTCTTT
v_call: TRBV28; d_call: TRBD2; j_call: TRBJ2-1; clone_size: -; cdr3_aa: CASSAPGTSGTMKQFF; cdr3_nt: TGTGCCAGCAGCGCTCCCGGGACTAGCGGTACAATGAAGCAGTTCTTC
v_call: TRBV12-3/TRBV12-4; d_call: -; j_call: TRBJ1-2; clone_size: -; cdr3_aa: CASSLRGHGYTF; cdr3_nt: TGTGCCAGCAGTTTGCGGGGCCATGGCTACACCTTC
v_call: TRBV20-1; d_call: -; j_call: TRBJ1-2; clone_size: -; cdr3_aa: CSARDVSGYTF; cdr3_nt: TGCAGTGCTAGAGATGTGAGCGGCTACACCTTC
v_call: TRBV4-1; d_call: TRBD2; j_call: TRBJ2-1; clone_size: few; cdr3_aa: CASKASGSGDNEQFF; cdr3_nt: TGCGCCAGCAAGGCTAGCGGGAGCGGCGACAATGAGCAGTTCTTC
v_call: TRBV2; d_call: -; j_call: TRBJ1-2; clone_size: -; cdr3_aa: CASSERRQAYYGYTF; cdr3_nt: TGTGCCAGCAGTGAACGGAGGCAGGCTTATTACGGCTACACCTTC
v_call: TRBV3-1/TRBV3-2; d_call: TRBD2; j_call: TRBJ2-1; clone_size: -; cdr3_aa: CASSQATSGVMNEQFF; cdr3_nt: TGTGCCAGCAGCCAGGCAACTAGCGGGGTTATGAATGAGCAGTTCTTC
v_call: TRBV3-1/TRBV3-2; d_call: TRBD2; j_call: TRBJ2-1; clone_size: few; cdr3_aa: CASTLGLAGRNEQFF; cdr3_nt: TGTGCCAGCACCCTGGGACTAGCGGGACGGAATGAGCAGTTCTTC
v_call: TRBV7-2; d_call: -; j_call: TRBJ1-6; clone_size: -; cdr3_aa: CASRPRASSYNSPLHF; cdr3_nt: TGTGCCAGCAGGCCCAGGGCGAGCTCCTATAATTCACCCCTCCACTTT
v_call: TRBV5-6; d_call: TRBD2; j_call: TRBJ2-7; clone_size: once; cdr3_aa: CASSLGLAVGSYEQYF; cdr3_nt: TGTGCCAGCAGCTTGGGGCTAGCGGTTGGCTCCTACGAGCAGTACTTC
v_call: TRBV7-9; d_call: TRBD1; j_call: TRBJ1-3; clone_size: -; cdr3_aa: CASSPPAGTGSGNTIYF; cdr3_nt: TGTGCCAGCAGCCCCCCGGCAGGGACAGGGTCGGGAAACACCATATATTTT
v_call: TRBV6-1; d_call: -; j_call: TRBJ2-1; clone_size: once; cdr3_aa: CASSERGWSSYNEQFF; cdr3_nt: TGTGCCAGCAGTGAACGAGGGTGGAGCTCCTACAATGAGCAGTTCTTC
v_call: TRBV24-1; d_call: TRBD2; j_call: TRBJ2-3; clone_size: -; cdr3_aa: CATSDFSGRAGTDTQYF; cdr3_nt: TGTGCCACCAGTGATTTCAGCGGGAGGGCCGGGACAGATACGCAGTATTTT
v_call: TRBV6-1; d_call: -; j_call: TRBJ2-4; clone_size: -; cdr3_aa: CASSEAGAKGIQYF; cdr3_nt: TGTGCCAGCAGTGAAGCGGGGGCTAAGGGAATTCAGTACTTC
v_call: TRBV12-3/TRBV12-4; d_call: -; j_call: TRBJ1-1; clone_size: -; cdr3_aa: CASSIPEANEAFF; cdr3_nt: TGTGCCAGCAGCATTCCAGAGGCAAATGAAGCTTTCTTT
v_call: TRBV7-3; d_call: TRBD2; j_call: TRBJ2-1; clone_size: -; cdr3_aa: CASSFSGDYNEQFF; cdr3_nt: TGTGCCAGCAGCTTTAGCGGGGATTACAATGAGCAGTTCTTC
v_call: TRBV19; d_call: TRBD1; j_call: TRBJ2-7; clone_size: -; cdr3_aa: CASSTGQGYEQYF; cdr3_nt: TGTGCCAGTAGTACGGGACAGGGATACGAGCAGTACTTC
v_call: TRBV28; d_call: TRBD1; j_call: TRBJ1-1; clone_size: -; cdr3_aa: CASSAAGQGNTEAFF; cdr3_nt: TGTGCCAGCAGCGCCGCGGGACAGGGGAACACTGAAGCTTTCTTT